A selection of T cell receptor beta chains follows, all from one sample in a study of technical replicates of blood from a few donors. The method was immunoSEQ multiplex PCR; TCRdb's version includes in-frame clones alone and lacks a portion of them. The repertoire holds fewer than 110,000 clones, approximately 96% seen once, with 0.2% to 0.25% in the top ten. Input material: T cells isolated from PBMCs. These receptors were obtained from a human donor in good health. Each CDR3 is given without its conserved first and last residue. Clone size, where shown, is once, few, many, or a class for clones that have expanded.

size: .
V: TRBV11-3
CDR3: ASSLRGSYEQY

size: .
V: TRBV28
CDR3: ASSLRLVRETQY

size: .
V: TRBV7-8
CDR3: ASSLDRNTIY

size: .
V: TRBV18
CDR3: ASSPLGETQY

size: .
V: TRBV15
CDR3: ATSRTTGVKTKNIQY

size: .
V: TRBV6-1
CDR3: ASSEGGRIGGGNTIY

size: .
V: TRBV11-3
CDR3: ASSLGGQGASDTQY

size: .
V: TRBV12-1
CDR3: ASSSGTGKWSTEAF

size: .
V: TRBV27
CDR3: ASSLFGGGNGDQPQH

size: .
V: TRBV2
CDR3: ASSLQAVYEQY

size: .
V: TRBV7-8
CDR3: ASSLGPAGVSGYEQY

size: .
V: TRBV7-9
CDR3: ASSSGTSGGGSYNEQF

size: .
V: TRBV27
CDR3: ASSPLIEYEQY

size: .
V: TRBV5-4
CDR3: ASSLKASYNEQF

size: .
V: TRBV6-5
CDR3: ASSWRQFYSPLH

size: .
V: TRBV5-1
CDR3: ASTPLVGGTTDTQY

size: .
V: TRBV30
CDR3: AWSGLWAPGGNTEAF

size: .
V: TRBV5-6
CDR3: ASSLMWTGEANIQY

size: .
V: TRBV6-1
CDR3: ASREPGQGKYYGYT

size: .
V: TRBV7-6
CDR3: ASSLGQGLSNQPQH

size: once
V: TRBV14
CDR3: ASSQDLAAGREQY

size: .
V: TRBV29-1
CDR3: SVRYVGPYGYT

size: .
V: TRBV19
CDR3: ASNLGGRGGQPQH

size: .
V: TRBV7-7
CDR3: ASSSSSGAQETQY

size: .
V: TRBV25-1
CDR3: ASTKNRENTEAF

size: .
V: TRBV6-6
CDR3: ASSYSPTGSYEQY

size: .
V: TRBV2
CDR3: ASSGERNQPQH

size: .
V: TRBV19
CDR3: ASAFRDTDYEQY

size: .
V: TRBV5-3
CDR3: ARSLGCSRGGDGQPQH

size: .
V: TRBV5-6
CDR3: ASSLRGGMSSYEQY

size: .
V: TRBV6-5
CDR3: ASSSQAAGQEQF

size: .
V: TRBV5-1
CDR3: ASSFQGAGGYT

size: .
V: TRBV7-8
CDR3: ASSLSQGARETQY

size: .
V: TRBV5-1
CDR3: ASSFGGSNVDTQY

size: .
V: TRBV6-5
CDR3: ASSYPQGRRQPQH

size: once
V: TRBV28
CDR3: ASRTAAGVGTEAF

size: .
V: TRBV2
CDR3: ASREGGLEAF

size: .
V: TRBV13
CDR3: ASSPEHQYNEQF

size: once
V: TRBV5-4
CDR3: ASSLLRFGLASNEQF

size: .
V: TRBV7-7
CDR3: ASSLRYGSDEQF

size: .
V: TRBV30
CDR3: AWAGWGVDEQY

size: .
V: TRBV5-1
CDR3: ASSLDGTGQRETQY

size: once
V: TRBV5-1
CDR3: ASSLGAGGNTEAF

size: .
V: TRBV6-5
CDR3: ASSYSGQGNQPQH

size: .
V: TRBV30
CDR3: AWSPGQLLNEKLF

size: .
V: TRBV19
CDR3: ASRGEGGYT

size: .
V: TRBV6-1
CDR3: ASSVAGGWPEQY

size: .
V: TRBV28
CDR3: ASSLTQGSY

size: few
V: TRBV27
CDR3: ASSSTVFSNQPQH

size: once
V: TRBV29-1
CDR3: SVELGDRNTGELF

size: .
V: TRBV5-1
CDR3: ASSSGTGETGANVLT

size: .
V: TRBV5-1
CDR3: ASSSPPSGDIYEQY